The sequence of this T cell receptor (beta chain) was determined in a study of T cell responses to AZD1222 COVID-19 vaccine. The data were produced by immunoSEQ multiplex PCR, yet TCRdb's version contains in-frame clones alone and is incomplete. The sample carries around 94,000 clones, around nine tenths recorded once. The CDR3 covers 14 residues. V lost 1 base and J lost 6, with 13 bases in between. Germline V gives CDR1 SGHAT, CDR2 FQNNGV. Sequenced here: peripheral blood, sampled on day 0 of AZD1222 vaccination. The TCR sequence derives from an adult in good health. This rearrangement joins TRBV11-2 to TRBJ2-7, with D perhaps given as TRBD1 or TRBD2 (5 bases each). The CDR3 bases are TGTGCCAGCAGCTTAGTTGGGTCGAGGGGCGAGCAGTACTTC. Protein: CASSLVGSRGEQYF.